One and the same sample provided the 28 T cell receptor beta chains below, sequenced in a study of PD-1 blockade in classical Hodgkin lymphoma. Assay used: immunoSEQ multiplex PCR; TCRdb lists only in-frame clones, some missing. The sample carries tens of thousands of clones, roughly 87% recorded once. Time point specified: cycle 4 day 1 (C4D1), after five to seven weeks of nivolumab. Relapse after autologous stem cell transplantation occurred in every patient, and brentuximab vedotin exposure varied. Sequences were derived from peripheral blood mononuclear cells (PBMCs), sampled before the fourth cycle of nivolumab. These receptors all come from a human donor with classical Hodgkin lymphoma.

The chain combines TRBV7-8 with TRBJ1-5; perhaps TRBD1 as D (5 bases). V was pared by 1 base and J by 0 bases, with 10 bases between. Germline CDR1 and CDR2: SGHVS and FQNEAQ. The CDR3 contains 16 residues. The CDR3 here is CASSLGFGGSNQPQHF. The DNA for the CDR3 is TGTGCCAGCAGCTTAGGGTTCGGGGGTAGCAATCAGCCCCAGCATTTT.

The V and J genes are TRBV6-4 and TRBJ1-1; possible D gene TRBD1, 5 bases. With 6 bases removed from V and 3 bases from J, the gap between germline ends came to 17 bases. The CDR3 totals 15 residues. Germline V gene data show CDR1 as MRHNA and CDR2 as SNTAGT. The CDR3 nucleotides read TGTGCCAGCAGGGCAACAGTGGGGCGAGACACTGAAGCTTTCTTT. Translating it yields CASRATVGRDTEAFF.

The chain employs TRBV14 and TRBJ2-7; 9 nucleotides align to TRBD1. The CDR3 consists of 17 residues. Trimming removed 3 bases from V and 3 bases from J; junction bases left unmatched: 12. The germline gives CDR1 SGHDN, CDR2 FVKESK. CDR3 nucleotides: TGTGCCAGCAGCCATAAGACAGGGGGATTTAGTAGCTACGAGCAGTACTTC. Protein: CASSHKTGGFSSYEQYF.

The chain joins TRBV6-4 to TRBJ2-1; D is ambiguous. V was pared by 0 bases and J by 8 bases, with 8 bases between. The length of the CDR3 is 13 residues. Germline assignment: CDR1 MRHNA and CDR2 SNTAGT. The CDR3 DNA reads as TGTGCCAGCAGTGACTCGACCGGGTATGAGCAGTTCTTC. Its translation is CASSDSTGYEQFF.

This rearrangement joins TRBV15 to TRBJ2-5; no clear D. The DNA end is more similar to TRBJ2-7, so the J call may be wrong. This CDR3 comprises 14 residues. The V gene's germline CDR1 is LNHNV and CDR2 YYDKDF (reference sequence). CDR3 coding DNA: TGTGCCACCAGCAAGAGGACGGTTTCCTACGAGCAGTACTTC. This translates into CATSKRTVSYEQYF.

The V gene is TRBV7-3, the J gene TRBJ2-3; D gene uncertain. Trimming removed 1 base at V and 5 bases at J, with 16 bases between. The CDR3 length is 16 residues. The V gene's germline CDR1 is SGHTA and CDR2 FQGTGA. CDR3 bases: TGTGCCAGCAGCTTAAACCCCCAATTGGGCAGAGATACGCAGTATTTT. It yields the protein CASSLNPQLGRDTQYF.

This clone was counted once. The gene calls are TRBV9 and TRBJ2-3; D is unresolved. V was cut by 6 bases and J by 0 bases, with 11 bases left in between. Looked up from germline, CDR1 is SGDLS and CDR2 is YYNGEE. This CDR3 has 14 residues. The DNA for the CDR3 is TGTGCCAGCACGGCAGGATTTAGCACAGATACGCAGTATTTT. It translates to CASTAGFSTDTQYF.

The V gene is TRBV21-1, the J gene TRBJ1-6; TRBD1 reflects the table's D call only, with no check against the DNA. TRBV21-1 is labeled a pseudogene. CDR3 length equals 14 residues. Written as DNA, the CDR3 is TGTGCCAGCAGCAATCAGGGTGATAATTCACCCCTCCACTTT. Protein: CASSNQGDNSPLHF.

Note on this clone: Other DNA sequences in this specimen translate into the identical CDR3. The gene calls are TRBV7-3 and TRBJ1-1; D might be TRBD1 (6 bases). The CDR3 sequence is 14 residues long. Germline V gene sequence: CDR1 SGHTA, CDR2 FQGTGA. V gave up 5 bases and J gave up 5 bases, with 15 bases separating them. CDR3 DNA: TGTGCCAGCAGCCTGGGGGCAGGAGGGACTGAAGCTTTCTTT. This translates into CASSLGAGGTEAFF. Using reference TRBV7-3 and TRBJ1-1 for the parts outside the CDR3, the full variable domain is GAGVSQTPSNKVTEKGKYVELRCDPISGHTALYWYRQSLGQGPEFLIYFQGTGAADDSGLPNDRFFAVRPEGSVSTLKIQRTERGDSAVYLCASSLGAGGTEAFFGQGTRLTVV.

The CDR3 DNA is TGCGCCAGCAGCCAAGCACTCCGCGGAAATGAGCAGTTCTTC. This translates into CASSQALRGNEQFF. The genes are TRBV4-1 and TRBJ2-1; D remains unclear. CDR1 is MGHRA, CDR2 YSYEKL, per germline. Trimming shortened V by 1 base and J by 7 bases, and 11 bases separated the two germline ends. The CDR3 is 14 amino acids.

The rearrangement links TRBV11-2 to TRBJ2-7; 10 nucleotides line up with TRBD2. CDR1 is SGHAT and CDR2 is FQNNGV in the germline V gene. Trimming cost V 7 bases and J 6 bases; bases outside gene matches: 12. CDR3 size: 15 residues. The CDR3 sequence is CASTPARLAGREQYF. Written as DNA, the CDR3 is TGTGCCAGCACCCCCGCGAGACTAGCGGGCCGCGAGCAGTACTTC.

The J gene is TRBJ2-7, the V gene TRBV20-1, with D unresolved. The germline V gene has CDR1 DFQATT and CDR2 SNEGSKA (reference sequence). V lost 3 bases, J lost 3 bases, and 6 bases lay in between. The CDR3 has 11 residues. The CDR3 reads CSASLGYEQYF. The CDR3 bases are TGCAGTGCTAGTCTCGGCTACGAGCAGTACTTC.

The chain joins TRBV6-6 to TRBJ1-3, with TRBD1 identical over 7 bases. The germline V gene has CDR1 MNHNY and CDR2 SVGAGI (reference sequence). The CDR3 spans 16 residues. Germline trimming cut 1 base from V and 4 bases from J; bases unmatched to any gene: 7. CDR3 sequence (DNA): TGTGCCAGCAGTTACTATACAGGGGTCTCAGGAAACACCATATATTTT. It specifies CASSYYTGVSGNTIYF.

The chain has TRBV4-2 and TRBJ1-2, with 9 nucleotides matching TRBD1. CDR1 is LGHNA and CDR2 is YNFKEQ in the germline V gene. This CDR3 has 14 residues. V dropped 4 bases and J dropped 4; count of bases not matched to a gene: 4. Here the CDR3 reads CASSRTGVLYGYTF. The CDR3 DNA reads TGTGCCAGCAGCCGGACAGGGGTCCTCTATGGCTACACCTTC.

CDR3 residues: CASSLAVSWLDLKTQYF. The CDR3 DNA sequence: TGTGCCAGCAGCTTAGCTGTCTCTTGGCTAGACTTAAAGACCCAGTACTTC. V and J are TRBV7-9 and TRBJ2-5; D is uncertain. The germline V and J ends were trimmed by 0 bases and 6 bases, with 20 bases remaining between them. The germline V gene encodes CDR1 SEHNR and CDR2 FQNEAQ (reference sequence). The CDR3 covers 17 residues.

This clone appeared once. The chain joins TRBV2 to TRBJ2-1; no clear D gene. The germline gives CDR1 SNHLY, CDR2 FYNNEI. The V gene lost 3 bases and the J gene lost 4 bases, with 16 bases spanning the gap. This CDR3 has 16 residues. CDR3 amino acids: CASSDPQVQFYNEQFF. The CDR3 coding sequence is TGTGCCAGCAGTGACCCACAAGTACAATTTTACAATGAGCAGTTCTTC.

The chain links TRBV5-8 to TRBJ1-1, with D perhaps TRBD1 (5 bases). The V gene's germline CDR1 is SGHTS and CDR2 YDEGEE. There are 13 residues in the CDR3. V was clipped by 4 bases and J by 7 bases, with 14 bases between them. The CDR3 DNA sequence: TGTGCCAGCAGCAACGCTGGGGGAGTTGAAGCTTTCTTT. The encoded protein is CASSNAGGVEAFF.

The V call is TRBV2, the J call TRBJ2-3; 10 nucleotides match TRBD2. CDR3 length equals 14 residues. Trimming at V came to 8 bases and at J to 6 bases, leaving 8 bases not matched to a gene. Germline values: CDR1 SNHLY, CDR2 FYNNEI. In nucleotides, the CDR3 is TGTGCCAGCTATAGCGGGGGGACCCCCGATACGCAGTATTTT. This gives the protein CASYSGGTPDTQYF.

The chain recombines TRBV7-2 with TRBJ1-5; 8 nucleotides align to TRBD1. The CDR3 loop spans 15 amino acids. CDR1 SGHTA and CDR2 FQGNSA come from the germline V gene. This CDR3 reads CASAQGALGNQPQHF. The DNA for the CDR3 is TGTGCGTCCGCTCAGGGGGCCCTCGGCAATCAGCCCCAGCATTTT.

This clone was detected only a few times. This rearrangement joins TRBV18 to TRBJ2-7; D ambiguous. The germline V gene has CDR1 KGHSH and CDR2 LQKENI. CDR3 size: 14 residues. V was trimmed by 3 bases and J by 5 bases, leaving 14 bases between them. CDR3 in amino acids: CASSPLGIGNEQYF. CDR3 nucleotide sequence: TGTGCCAGCTCACCGCTGGGGATAGGGAACGAGCAGTACTTC.

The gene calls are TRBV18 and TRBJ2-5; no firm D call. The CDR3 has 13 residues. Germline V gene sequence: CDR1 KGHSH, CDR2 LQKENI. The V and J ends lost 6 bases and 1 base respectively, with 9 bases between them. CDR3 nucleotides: TGTGCCAGCTCCCAAATCGCCCAAGAGACCCAGTACTTC. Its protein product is CASSQIAQETQYF.

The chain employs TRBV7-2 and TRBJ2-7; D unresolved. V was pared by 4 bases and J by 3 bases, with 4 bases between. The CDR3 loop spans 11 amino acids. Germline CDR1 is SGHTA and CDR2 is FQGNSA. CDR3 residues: CASSSRYEQYF. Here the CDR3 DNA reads TGTGCCAGCAGCTCTCGCTACGAGCAGTACTTC.

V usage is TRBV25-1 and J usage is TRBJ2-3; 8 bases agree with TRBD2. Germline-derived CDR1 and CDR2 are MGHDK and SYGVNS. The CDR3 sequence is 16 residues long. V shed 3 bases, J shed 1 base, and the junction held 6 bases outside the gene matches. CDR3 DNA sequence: TGTGCCAGCAGTGACAAGGGACTAGGGGGCACAGATACGCAGTATTTT. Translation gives CASSDKGLGGTDTQYF. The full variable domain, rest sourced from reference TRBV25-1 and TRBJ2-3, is EADIYQTPRYLVIGTGKKITLECSQTMGHDKMYWYQQDPGMELHLIHYSYGVNSTEKGDLSSESTVSRIRTEHFPLTLESARPSHTSQYLCASSDKGLGGTDTQYFGPGTRLTVL.

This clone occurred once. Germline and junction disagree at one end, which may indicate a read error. CDR3 amino acids: CASSVGSYEQYF. CDR3 DNA sequence: TGTGCCAGCAGCGTAGGCTCCTACGAGCAGTACTTC. The genes are TRBV13 and TRBJ2-7; no clear D. This CDR3 spans 12 amino acids. Looked up from germline, CDR1 is PRHDT and CDR2 is FYEKMQ (reference sequence).

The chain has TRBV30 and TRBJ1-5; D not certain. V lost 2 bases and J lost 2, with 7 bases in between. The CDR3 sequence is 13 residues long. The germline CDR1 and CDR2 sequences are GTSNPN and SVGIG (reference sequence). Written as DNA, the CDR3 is TGTGCCTGGAGTCTAGCGGGCAATCAGCCCCAGCATTTT. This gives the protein CAWSLAGNQPQHF.

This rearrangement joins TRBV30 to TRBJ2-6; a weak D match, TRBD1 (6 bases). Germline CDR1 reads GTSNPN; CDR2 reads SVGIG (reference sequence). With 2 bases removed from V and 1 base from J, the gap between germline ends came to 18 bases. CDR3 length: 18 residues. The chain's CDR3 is CAWSLRYRASSGANVLTF. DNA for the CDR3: TGTGCCTGGAGTCTTAGATACAGGGCGTCGTCTGGGGCCAACGTCCTGACTTTC.

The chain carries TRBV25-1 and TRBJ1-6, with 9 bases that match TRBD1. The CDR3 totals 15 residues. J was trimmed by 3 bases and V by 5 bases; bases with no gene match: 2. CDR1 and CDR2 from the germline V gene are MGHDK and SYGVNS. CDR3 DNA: TGTGCCAGCAGTCGACAGGGGGTCTATAATTCACCCCTCCACTTT. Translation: CASSRQGVYNSPLHF.

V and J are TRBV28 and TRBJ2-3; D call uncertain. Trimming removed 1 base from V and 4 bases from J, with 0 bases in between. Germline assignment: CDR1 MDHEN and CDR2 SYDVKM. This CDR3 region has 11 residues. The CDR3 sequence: CASSLSDTQYF. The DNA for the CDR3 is TGTGCCAGCAGTTTATCAGATACGCAGTATTTT.